Listed below are T cell receptor beta chains from one sample, sequenced in a study of T cell responses to AZD1222 COVID-19 vaccine. Method: immunoSEQ multiplex PCR; TCRdb's copy keeps in-frame clones and lacks some. The repertoire holds around 150,000 clones, with around 88% as singletons. The material sequenced was peripheral blood, taken on day 0 of MenACWY control vaccination. The receptors derive from an adult in good health. CDR3s include the opening cysteine and the closing phenylalanine or tryptophan. The order of the fields is D gene, J gene, clone size, V gene, CDR3 DNA, CDR3 protein. A D gene is named only where the DNA matches it firmly. Only some rows state a clone size, as once, few, many or a class for expanded clones.

D gene: -
J gene: TRBJ2-1
clone size: -
V gene: TRBV4-1
CDR3 DNA: TGCGCCAGCAGCCCTCAAAAGGGGGGGGGAAGGCACAATGAGCAGTTCTTC
CDR3 protein: CASSPQKGGGRHNEQFF

D gene: -
J gene: TRBJ1-2
clone size: -
V gene: TRBV7-2
CDR3 DNA: TGTGCCAGCAGCTTAGCAGGGGTACCCTATGGCTACACCTTC
CDR3 protein: CASSLAGVPYGYTF

D gene: TRBD1
J gene: TRBJ1-5
clone size: -
V gene: TRBV19
CDR3 DNA: TGTGCCAGTACTCGGGACAGGCAGAGTGGTAATCAGCCCCAGCATTTT
CDR3 protein: CASTRDRQSGNQPQHF

D gene: -
J gene: TRBJ1-1
clone size: -
V gene: TRBV11-2
CDR3 DNA: TGTGCCAGCAGCCACGCACGGCAGGGGAAGACTGAAGCTTTCTTT
CDR3 protein: CASSHARQGKTEAFF

D gene: TRBD2
J gene: TRBJ2-7
clone size: -
V gene: TRBV7-9
CDR3 DNA: TGTGCCAGCAGCCCCTCTCGGGCGGGAGGGGAAGGCTACGAGCAGTACTTC
CDR3 protein: CASSPSRAGGEGYEQYF

D gene: -
J gene: TRBJ2-7
clone size: -
V gene: TRBV27
CDR3 DNA: TGTGCCAGCAGTTTATCGCGGGGGCCCTACGAGCAGTACTTC
CDR3 protein: CASSLSRGPYEQYF

D gene: -
J gene: TRBJ2-7
clone size: few
V gene: TRBV19
CDR3 DNA: TGTGCCAGTAGTATGGTGACAGGACCGTACGACGAGCAGTACTTC
CDR3 protein: CASSMVTGPYDEQYF

D gene: -
J gene: TRBJ1-2
clone size: -
V gene: TRBV6-1
CDR3 DNA: TGTGCCAGCAGTGAACGGGGGAAAGACTATGGCTACACCTTC
CDR3 protein: CASSERGKDYGYTF

D gene: -
J gene: TRBJ2-1
clone size: -
V gene: TRBV6-5
CDR3 DNA: TGTGCCAGCAGTCCCGGTCGGACAGGAGGGAATGAGCAGTTCTTC
CDR3 protein: CASSPGRTGGNEQFF

D gene: -
J gene: TRBJ2-5
clone size: -
V gene: TRBV5-4
CDR3 DNA: TGTGCCAGCAGCGTCCTTCCATCCGAGACCCAGTACTTC
CDR3 protein: CASSVLPSETQYF

D gene: TRBD2
J gene: TRBJ2-1
clone size: -
V gene: TRBV27
CDR3 DNA: TGTGCCAGCAGTTACTTACTAGCGGGAGGAAATGAGCAGTTCTTC
CDR3 protein: CASSYLLAGGNEQFF

D gene: -
J gene: TRBJ1-4
clone size: once
V gene: TRBV19
CDR3 DNA: TGTGCCAGTAGTACCCCCGGCCAAACTAATGAAAAACTGTTTTTT
CDR3 protein: CASSTPGQTNEKLFF

D gene: TRBD1
J gene: TRBJ2-3
clone size: -
V gene: TRBV7-2
CDR3 DNA: TGTGCCAGCAGCCTGACAGGGGTCCCAGATACGCAGTATTTT
CDR3 protein: CASSLTGVPDTQYF

D gene: -
J gene: TRBJ2-7
clone size: -
V gene: TRBV5-1
CDR3 DNA: TGCGCCAGCAGCTTGGGGGACAAGGGCTCCGAGCAGTACTTC
CDR3 protein: CASSLGDKGSEQYF

D gene: TRBD1
J gene: TRBJ1-1
clone size: -
V gene: TRBV30
CDR3 DNA: TGTGCCTGGAGTGCAATCGGGACAGGGGGCGCCTTTCGCACTGAAGCTTTCTTT
CDR3 protein: CAWSAIGTGGAFRTEAFF

D gene: TRBD2
J gene: TRBJ2-1
clone size: once
V gene: TRBV4-1
CDR3 DNA: TGCGCCAGCAGCCAACAAACTAGCGGGGGCCTCAATGAGCAGTTCTTC
CDR3 protein: CASSQQTSGGLNEQFF

D gene: -
J gene: TRBJ1-2
clone size: once
V gene: TRBV9
CDR3 DNA: TGTGCCAGCAGCGTCCCAGGGAGTGGCTACACCTTC
CDR3 protein: CASSVPGSGYTF

D gene: -
J gene: TRBJ2-5
clone size: -
V gene: TRBV30
CDR3 DNA: TGTGCCTGGAGTGGGGCCATTGCAGAGACCCAGTACTTC
CDR3 protein: CAWSGAIAETQYF

D gene: -
J gene: TRBJ2-1
clone size: -
V gene: TRBV5-8
CDR3 DNA: TGTGCCAGCAGCTTGGGACCTGAGCAGTTCTTC
CDR3 protein: CASSLGPEQFF

D gene: TRBD2
J gene: TRBJ2-5
clone size: -
V gene: TRBV27
CDR3 DNA: TGTGCCAGCAGTTTACGGCTAGCGGGGACAGAGACCCAGTACTTC
CDR3 protein: CASSLRLAGTETQYF

D gene: TRBD2
J gene: TRBJ2-3
clone size: -
V gene: TRBV5-1
CDR3 DNA: TGCGCCAGCAGCTTTACCGGCCTAGCGGGGGGGAGTGATACGCAGTATTTT
CDR3 protein: CASSFTGLAGGSDTQYF

D gene: -
J gene: TRBJ1-1
clone size: -
V gene: TRBV11-1
CDR3 DNA: TGTGCCAGCAGCCCCCCCGGAGCCTTGAACACTGAAGCTTTCTTT
CDR3 protein: CASSPPGALNTEAFF

D gene: -
J gene: TRBJ2-3
clone size: -
V gene: TRBV6-2/TRBV6-3
CDR3 DNA: TGTGCCAGCAGTTACTCGAGTCTCCAAGGCGGCGGAGTGGCGCAGTATTTT
CDR3 protein: CASSYSSLQGGGVAQYF

D gene: -
J gene: TRBJ1-1
clone size: -
V gene: TRBV11-3
CDR3 DNA: TGTGCCAGCAGCTTAGTGTCCGCTGAAGCTTTCTTT
CDR3 protein: CASSLVSAEAFF

D gene: -
J gene: TRBJ2-3
clone size: -
V gene: TRBV7-2
CDR3 DNA: TGTGCCAGCAGCTTGAGGGACTCAGATACGCAGTATTTT
CDR3 protein: CASSLRDSDTQYF

D gene: TRBD1
J gene: TRBJ2-2
clone size: -
V gene: TRBV2
CDR3 DNA: TGTGCCACCAGACCCGGGACAGGGGTTGGCACCGGGGAGCTGTTTTTT
CDR3 protein: CATRPGTGVGTGELFF

D gene: TRBD2
J gene: TRBJ2-5
clone size: -
V gene: TRBV12-5
CDR3 DNA: TGTGCTAGTGGTTCAACTCTAGCGGGGGTCCAAGAGACCCAGTACTTC
CDR3 protein: CASGSTLAGVQETQYF

D gene: -
J gene: TRBJ1-2
clone size: -
V gene: TRBV19
CDR3 DNA: TGTGCCAGTAGGGCGACAGGAGATTATGGCTACACCTTC
CDR3 protein: CASRATGDYGYTF

D gene: TRBD1
J gene: TRBJ1-1
clone size: once
V gene: TRBV6-6
CDR3 DNA: TGTGCCAGCAGTGACCGACAGGGGGCGAACACTGAAGCTTTCTTT
CDR3 protein: CASSDRQGANTEAFF

D gene: TRBD1
J gene: TRBJ1-5
clone size: -
V gene: TRBV19
CDR3 DNA: TGTGCCAGTAGTTTCTCGACAGGGGGAAGGGGGAATCAGCCCCAGCATTTT
CDR3 protein: CASSFSTGGRGNQPQHF

D gene: -
J gene: TRBJ2-7
clone size: -
V gene: TRBV6-4
CDR3 DNA: TGTGCCACCTCAGGACGACAGATGTACTTC
CDR3 protein: CATSGRQMYF

D gene: -
J gene: TRBJ2-4
clone size: -
V gene: TRBV11-2
CDR3 DNA: TGTGCCAGCAGCTCCCGGAACTTAGCCAAAAACATTCAGTACTTC
CDR3 protein: CASSSRNLAKNIQYF

D gene: -
J gene: TRBJ2-7
clone size: -
V gene: TRBV5-1
CDR3 DNA: TGCGCCAGCAGCAGGGGGACTCCCTACGAGCAGTACTTC
CDR3 protein: CASSRGTPYEQYF

D gene: -
J gene: TRBJ2-3
clone size: -
V gene: TRBV7-6
CDR3 DNA: TGTGCCAGCAGCTTAAGCAATAGCCGCACAGATACGCAGTATTTT
CDR3 protein: CASSLSNSRTDTQYF

D gene: TRBD2
J gene: TRBJ2-1
clone size: once
V gene: TRBV6-2/TRBV6-3
CDR3 DNA: TGTGCCAGCAGCTCCCGGCTAGCGGCGGCCTACAATGAGCAGTTCTTC
CDR3 protein: CASSSRLAAAYNEQFF

D gene: -
J gene: TRBJ1-5
clone size: -
V gene: TRBV7-8
CDR3 DNA: TGTGCCAGCAGCCACGAGGCAGGGACCCAGCCCCAGCATTTT
CDR3 protein: CASSHEAGTQPQHF

D gene: -
J gene: TRBJ1-1
clone size: -
V gene: TRBV18
CDR3 DNA: TGTGCCAGCTCACCGTTCCACTCAGGGAACACTGAAGCTTTCTTT
CDR3 protein: CASSPFHSGNTEAFF

D gene: -
J gene: TRBJ1-1
clone size: -
V gene: TRBV5-1
CDR3 DNA: TGCGCCAGCAGCTCAATGTCCGACACTGAAGCTTTCTTT
CDR3 protein: CASSSMSDTEAFF

D gene: TRBD1
J gene: TRBJ2-1
clone size: -
V gene: TRBV11-1
CDR3 DNA: TGTGCCAGCAGCTTAGACAGGGGTGGGCATGAGCAGTTCTTC
CDR3 protein: CASSLDRGGHEQFF

D gene: TRBD1
J gene: TRBJ2-2
clone size: -
V gene: TRBV5-4
CDR3 DNA: TGTGCCAGCAGCCGGACAGGGAACACCGGGGAGCTGTTTTTT
CDR3 protein: CASSRTGNTGELFF

D gene: -
J gene: TRBJ1-2
clone size: -
V gene: TRBV7-9
CDR3 DNA: TGTGCCAGCAGCTTTGAGACAGCAGGCTACACCTTC
CDR3 protein: CASSFETAGYTF

D gene: TRBD1
J gene: TRBJ2-7
clone size: -
V gene: TRBV7-6
CDR3 DNA: TGTGCCAGCAGCCCTCACCCCGGACAGGTAGATTCCTACGAGCAGTACTTC
CDR3 protein: CASSPHPGQVDSYEQYF

D gene: TRBD1
J gene: TRBJ1-1
clone size: -
V gene: TRBV11-2
CDR3 DNA: TGTGCCAGCAGCGCTGGTAAGGGGGCGCGTACTGAAGCTTTCTTT
CDR3 protein: CASSAGKGARTEAFF

D gene: -
J gene: TRBJ2-2
clone size: -
V gene: TRBV6-6
CDR3 DNA: TGTGCCAGCAGTTCGGGACACGGGGTCACCGGGGAGCTGTTTTTT
CDR3 protein: CASSSGHGVTGELFF

D gene: -
J gene: TRBJ1-5
clone size: once
V gene: TRBV6-5
CDR3 DNA: TGTGCCAGCTATGACATGGCGAGCCTCAATCAGCCCCAGCATTTT
CDR3 protein: CASYDMASLNQPQHF

D gene: TRBD1
J gene: TRBJ1-3
clone size: -
V gene: TRBV28
CDR3 DNA: TGTGCCAGCAGTTACGACAGGGACTTCGGTGGAAACACCATATATTTT
CDR3 protein: CASSYDRDFGGNTIYF